The entry below gives a single T cell receptor (beta chain) sequence along with its context. This specimen belongs to a study of shared clonotypes between healthy human individuals. Study as a whole: A donor's plate count was three for CD4 naive and three for CD4 memory; CD8 naive had two and CD8 memory one.

Deep was the level at which the assay was run. Source study methods: Filtering differed for immunoSEQ, which gave only junction sequences without quality scores. Generated by immunoSEQ multiplex PCR, the TCRdb table keeps only in-frame clones and is missing some. V and J calls plus clone size are reproduced from that table; the DNA served to infer D and trimming. The sample has approximately 1.5 million clones, about 98.5% seen once; the top ten hold 0.3% to 0.45%. The donors, all of them Caucasian adults, lived in Nashville, Tennessee. CDR3 size: 15 residues. V dropped 3 bases and J dropped 7 bases, with 16 bases sitting between them. Germline V CDR1 and CDR2: KGHSH, LQKENI.

This chain links TRBV18 with TRBJ2-1; TRBD1 or TRBD2 may be the D gene (5 bases each). This sequence was found in a man younger than 45 in good health. The source material was naive CD4+ T cells sorted from blood. Subset indicated: CD45RA+ positively selected. The CDR3 DNA is TGTGCCAGCTCACCCCCGGGGCTATCACGTAATGAGCAGTTCTTC. It specifies CASSPPGLSRNEQFF.